A selection of T cell receptor beta chains follows, all from one sample in a study of T cells in Graves' hyperthyroidism and ophthalmopathy. TCRdb recomputed calls from the multiplex PCR reads with MiXCR, one row per CDR3 protein. The data show about 600,000 distinct CDR3 sequences, with approximately 14% seen just once and about 6.6% held by the top ten. The sequenced sample consisted of blood. The receptors were sampled from a woman younger than 30 with Graves' ophthalmopathy. CDR3s include the opening cysteine and the closing phenylalanine or tryptophan. Each record gives: J gene, V gene, clone size, CDR3 protein. Not all rows give a size; the values are once, few, many and, for expanded clones, a class.

>TRBJ1-4|TRBV6-1|-
CASRWQGAHEKLFF
>TRBJ2-7|TRBV27|-
CASSRGLPLSSYEQYF
>TRBJ1-4|TRBV27|many
CASRVFPGRLNEKLFF
>TRBJ1-3|TRBV11-2|-
CASTGTPERSGNTIYF
>TRBJ1-1|TRBV20-1|-
CSSLIRTGLGEAFF
>TRBJ2-1|TRBV29-1|many
CSVGGEQGWSYNEQFF
>TRBJ2-4|TRBV6-1|-
CASSHGAGDKNIQYF
>TRBJ1-1|TRBV7-9|many
CASSSGPLGVAFF
>TRBJ2-2|TRBV20-1|-
CSARGASGTGELFF
>TRBJ2-1|TRBV7-8|few
CASSVFLAVSYNEQFF
>TRBJ1-2|TRBV5-1|many
CASSRDSMGGYTF
>TRBJ1-4|TRBV7-2|-
CASSSRRRMPTTNEKLFF
>TRBJ1-3|TRBV9|-
CASSARSFAGPSSGNTIYF
>TRBJ2-7|TRBV6-6|many
CASSYSNRIYEQYF
>TRBJ2-2|TRBV30|many
CAWRRLLTGELFF
>TRBJ2-1|TRBV6-5|many
CASSYSIGTDNEQFF
>TRBJ2-7|TRBV11-2|many
CASSWDSGPYEQYF
>TRBJ1-2|TRBV29-1|few
CSVEDGRGIYGYTF
>TRBJ1-1|TRBV6-2/TRBV6-3|many
CASSFPTGGHTEAFF
>TRBJ2-3|TRBV6-1|many
CASGSPGQGTDTQYF
>TRBJ2-2|TRBV5-1|many
CASSKGGNHRELFF
>TRBJ1-4|TRBV6-1|many
CASRTRDVNEKLFF
>TRBJ2-1|TRBV7-7|many
CASSPFGSGYNEQFF
>TRBJ2-1|TRBV10-3|-
CATRGQFGEQFF
>TRBJ2-1|TRBV7-2|many
CASSPLAEVNEQFF
>TRBJ1-4|TRBV20-1|many
CSATGGKEKLFF
>TRBJ1-5|TRBV18|-
CASSPKPGQGANQPQHF
>TRBJ1-5|TRBV2|many
CASSEGGMGQPQHF
>TRBJ2-7|TRBV9|many
CASSLEGGPYEQYF
>TRBJ2-5|TRBV6-1|many
CASSEAELDGSKYF
>TRBJ1-1|TRBV28|many
CASSLIIGGKTEAFF
>TRBJ2-3|TRBV28|-
CASSTRTSGQLTDTQYF
>TRBJ1-2|TRBV6-1|few
CASSEVSSGRFGYTF
>TRBJ2-2|TRBV2|many
CARDQGPSQEGASGELFF
>TRBJ2-7|TRBV27|many
CASRSGTSYEQYF
>TRBJ1-5|TRBV2|many
CASNPAAKNQPQHF
>TRBJ2-3|TRBV14|many
CASSQDATGGTDTQYF
>TRBJ1-1|TRBV12-3/TRBV12-4|many
CASSAGPNTEAFF
>TRBJ2-7|TRBV2|many
CASTGLSTSAQYF
>TRBJ1-6|TRBV30|few
CAWSVGQGASPLHF
>TRBJ2-7|TRBV3-1|many
CASSQGLAGVYEQYF
>TRBJ2-7|TRBV27|many
CASSLNGWEQYF
>TRBJ1-3|TRBV28|few
CASSTGVTSGNTIYF
>TRBJ1-2|TRBV6-2/TRBV6-3|-
CASSAPGQGLPYGYTF
>TRBJ1-1|TRBV9|many
CASSVEGTGGLGEAFF
>TRBJ2-5|TRBV20-1|many
CSARDLRGGTQETQYF
>TRBJ2-7|TRBV27|-
CAGSSGNEQYF
>TRBJ2-7|TRBV30|few
CACASKENPYEQYF
>TRBJ2-1|TRBV20-1|many
CSAPFIKQSLILSSYNEQFF
>TRBJ2-7|TRBV27|many
CASRLQGAYEQYF
>TRBJ1-1|TRBV28|many
CASSFPFWGSEEAFF
>TRBJ2-7|TRBV27|few
CASSLRAGRMTDSYEQYF
>TRBJ2-6|TRBV3-1|many
CASSQDLRGANVLTF
>TRBJ2-1|TRBV7-9|many
CASSPVSGRAGNEQFF
>TRBJ2-7|TRBV6-1|many
CASTLQSSYEQYF
>TRBJ2-3|TRBV2|many
CASSDGGTSTDTQYF
>TRBJ1-1|TRBV15|-
CATSRVGISWRNTEAFF
>TRBJ1-2|TRBV28|many
CASLPPGHNYGYTF
>TRBJ1-2|TRBV29-1|-
CSALGRDAYGYTF
>TRBJ2-7|TRBV28|many
CASSFSGRSYEQYF